The rows below give T cell receptor beta chains drawn from one sample of a study of T cell responses to AZD1222 COVID-19 vaccine. TCRdb keeps only in-frame clones here, not all; method: immunoSEQ multiplex PCR. The repertoire holds approximately 89,000 clones, with about 92% as singletons. The specimen comprised peripheral blood, sampled on day 0 of AZD1222 vaccination. The source of these receptors is an adult in good health. Both conserved end residues are trimmed from each CDR3. Expanded clones get a size class; other rows say once, few or many, or leave the size out.

clone size: .
V gene: TRBV5-1
CDR3 protein: ASSSQGDSYNEQF

clone size: .
V gene: TRBV3-1/TRBV3-2
CDR3 protein: ASSHQDNYGYT

clone size: .
V gene: TRBV6-2/TRBV6-3
CDR3 protein: ASSRGVIEKLF

clone size: once
V gene: TRBV5-1
CDR3 protein: ASSLVGGPSTDTQY

clone size: .
V gene: TRBV5-5
CDR3 protein: ASSLAGLGEQY

clone size: .
V gene: TRBV7-2
CDR3 protein: ASSLGTSPRWETQY

clone size: .
V gene: TRBV28
CDR3 protein: ASSKTPSNEKLF

clone size: .
V gene: TRBV27
CDR3 protein: ASSLRAYSYEQY

clone size: .
V gene: TRBV28
CDR3 protein: ASSSNNQPQH

clone size: .
V gene: TRBV18
CDR3 protein: ASSPNPDPGELF

clone size: .
V gene: TRBV18
CDR3 protein: ASSPPGQGVAYGELF

clone size: .
V gene: TRBV18
CDR3 protein: ASSPGLGAHYGYT

clone size: .
V gene: TRBV19
CDR3 protein: ASSVTPSSSYNEQF

clone size: .
V gene: TRBV11-3
CDR3 protein: ASSFSGQGAGELF

clone size: .
V gene: TRBV12-3/TRBV12-4
CDR3 protein: ASSSRDPNIQY

clone size: few
V gene: TRBV7-2
CDR3 protein: ASSPAFQGTEAF

clone size: .
V gene: TRBV6-2/TRBV6-3
CDR3 protein: ASSPTSGGRGTQY

clone size: few
V gene: TRBV24-1
CDR3 protein: ATSDFTGTREQF

clone size: .
V gene: TRBV27
CDR3 protein: ASSLGSGSYEQY

clone size: .
V gene: TRBV28
CDR3 protein: ASRPTGGYQPQH

clone size: .
V gene: TRBV9
CDR3 protein: ASSVDGGSYGYT

clone size: .
V gene: TRBV5-4
CDR3 protein: ASSLAQKSTDTQY

clone size: few
V gene: TRBV28
CDR3 protein: ASTKAGGPYEQY

clone size: .
V gene: TRBV19
CDR3 protein: ASSIDEGSSYNEQF

clone size: .
V gene: TRBV3-1/TRBV3-2
CDR3 protein: ASSQEPRRSPLH

clone size: .
V gene: TRBV5-4
CDR3 protein: ASSLGGGGGQPQH

clone size: .
V gene: TRBV7-2
CDR3 protein: ASSLRGRAPDTQY

clone size: .
V gene: TRBV4-2
CDR3 protein: ASSQEGTGGTEAF

clone size: .
V gene: TRBV14
CDR3 protein: ASHTYQGTEAF

clone size: .
V gene: TRBV30
CDR3 protein: AWRGPSGSYNEQF

clone size: .
V gene: TRBV7-9
CDR3 protein: ASSFSLGEANEKLF

clone size: .
V gene: TRBV4-1
CDR3 protein: ASSQRTVRFSSYNEQF

clone size: .
V gene: TRBV30
CDR3 protein: AWSVDLAGVKL

clone size: few
V gene: TRBV7-8
CDR3 protein: ASSFGSSSNYGYT

clone size: .
V gene: TRBV29-1
CDR3 protein: SLTKALYNEQF

clone size: .
V gene: TRBV5-1
CDR3 protein: ASSGRDSPYGYT

clone size: .
V gene: TRBV19
CDR3 protein: ASSPNPGQGLWPQH

clone size: .
V gene: TRBV28
CDR3 protein: ASENRKETQY

clone size: .
V gene: TRBV18
CDR3 protein: ASSPRTGTSNTEAF

clone size: .
V gene: TRBV28
CDR3 protein: ASSSEWDEKLF

clone size: .
V gene: TRBV11-2
CDR3 protein: ASSRTGGAVDSGANVLT

clone size: .
V gene: TRBV5-1
CDR3 protein: ASSFSNRDGGTDTQY

clone size: .
V gene: TRBV20-1
CDR3 protein: SASLAIEQF

clone size: .
V gene: TRBV2
CDR3 protein: ASRSSDSYEQY

clone size: .
V gene: TRBV18
CDR3 protein: ASSPRSRDSPLH

clone size: .
V gene: TRBV20-1
CDR3 protein: SAGDPTAQY

clone size: .
V gene: TRBV9
CDR3 protein: ASSVGWEDTQY

clone size: .
V gene: TRBV19
CDR3 protein: ASRTGGSFSDTQY

clone size: once
V gene: TRBV6-5
CDR3 protein: ASKREGGAGELF